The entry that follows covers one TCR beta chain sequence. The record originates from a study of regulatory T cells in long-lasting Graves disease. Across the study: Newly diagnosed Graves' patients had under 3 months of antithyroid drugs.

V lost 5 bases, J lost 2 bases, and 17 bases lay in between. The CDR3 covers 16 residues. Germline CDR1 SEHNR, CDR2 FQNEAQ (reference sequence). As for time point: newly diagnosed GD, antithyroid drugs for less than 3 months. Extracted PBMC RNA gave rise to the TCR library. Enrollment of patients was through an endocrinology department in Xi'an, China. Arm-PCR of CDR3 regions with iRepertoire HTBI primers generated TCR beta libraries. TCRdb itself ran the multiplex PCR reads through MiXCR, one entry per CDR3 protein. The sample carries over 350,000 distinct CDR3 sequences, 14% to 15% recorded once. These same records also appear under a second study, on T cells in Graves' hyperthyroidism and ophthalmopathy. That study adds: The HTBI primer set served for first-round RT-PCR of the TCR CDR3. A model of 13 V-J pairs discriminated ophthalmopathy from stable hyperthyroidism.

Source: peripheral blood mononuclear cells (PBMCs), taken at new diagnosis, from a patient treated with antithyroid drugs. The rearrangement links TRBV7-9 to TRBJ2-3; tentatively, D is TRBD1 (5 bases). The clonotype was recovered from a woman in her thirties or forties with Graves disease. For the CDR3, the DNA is TGTGCCAGCAGCCTACGAAAGGGGCGAAACACAGATACGCAGTATTTT. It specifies CASSLRKGRNTDTQYF. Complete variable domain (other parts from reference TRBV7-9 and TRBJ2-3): DTGVSQNPRHKITKRGQNVTFRCDPISEHNRLYWYRQTLGQGPEFLTYFQNEAQLEKSRLLSDRFSAERPKGSFSTLEIQRTEQGDSAMYLCASSLRKGRNTDTQYFGPGTRLTVL.